A single sample gave rise to the 4 T cell receptor beta chains below, sequenced in a study of blood T cell repertoires in COVID-19. The repertoire was sequenced with immunoSEQ multiplex PCR; TCRdb's copy has only in-frame clones and lacks some. The sample has a few hundred thousand clones, around 84% seen once. Source material: peripheral blood. Source of these receptors: a middle-aged woman who had recovered from COVID-19.

This chain joins TRBV2 and TRBJ1-6, with TRBD1 matching over 7 bases. J lost 5 bases, V lost 6 bases, and 10 bases had no gene match. Per the germline V gene, CDR1 is SNHLY and CDR2 is FYNNEI. CDR3 length: 16 residues. The CDR3 nucleotides read TGTGCCAGCAGCCGCACAGGGGACCGAAATAATTCACCCCTCCACTTT. Translating gives CASSRTGDRNNSPLHF.

The V gene is TRBV6-5, the J gene TRBJ2-2, with a weak D call TRBD1 (6 bases). There are 15 residues in the CDR3. From germline, CDR1 is MNHEY and CDR2 SVGAGI. V lost 4 bases to trimming and J lost 2 bases, with 11 bases between them. The CDR3 DNA follows: TGTGCCAGCAGTTCCGGGACACCAAACACCGGGGAGCTGTTTTTT. Its protein product is CASSSGTPNTGELFF.

V gene TRBV29-1 combines with J gene TRBJ2-5; 7 bases are a match to TRBD1. The CDR3 runs to 15 residues. Losses at the gene ends were 2 bases for V and 1 base for J; bases not matched to a gene: 7. Germline loops: CDR1 SQVTM, CDR2 ANQGSEA. CDR3 coding DNA: TGCAGCGTTGAATACCCGACAGGGCCCCAAGAGACCCAGTACTTC. Residues: CSVEYPTGPQETQYF.

This rearrangement joins TRBV7-9 to TRBJ1-3, with 7 nucleotides matching TRBD1. This CDR3 is built from 15 residues. The germline gives CDR1 SEHNR, CDR2 FQNEAQ (reference sequence). Trimming cost V 4 bases and J 4 bases; bases outside gene matches: 7. This chain's CDR3 is CASSSTGSPGNTIYF. In DNA, the CDR3 is TGTGCCAGCAGCTCGACAGGGTCCCCGGGAAACACCATATATTTT.